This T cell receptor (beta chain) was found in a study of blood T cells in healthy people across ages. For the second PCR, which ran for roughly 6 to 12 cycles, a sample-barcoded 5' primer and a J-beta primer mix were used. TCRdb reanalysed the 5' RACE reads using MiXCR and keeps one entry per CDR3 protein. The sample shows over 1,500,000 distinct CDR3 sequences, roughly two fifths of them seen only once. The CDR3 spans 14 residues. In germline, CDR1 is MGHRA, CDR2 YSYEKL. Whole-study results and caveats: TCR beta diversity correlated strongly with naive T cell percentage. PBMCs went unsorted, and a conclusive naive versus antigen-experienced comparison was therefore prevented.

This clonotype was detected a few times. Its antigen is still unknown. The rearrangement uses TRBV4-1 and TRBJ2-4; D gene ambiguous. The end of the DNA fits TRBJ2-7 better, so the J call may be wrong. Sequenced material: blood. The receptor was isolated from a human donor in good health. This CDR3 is CASSPAPSNYEQYF. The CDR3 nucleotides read TGCGCCAGCAGTCCCGCTCCGTCCAACTACGAGCAGTACTTC.